Following are 6 T cell receptor beta chains from one sample sequenced in a study of blood T cells in healthy people across ages. It was with a sample-barcoded 5' primer and a J-beta primer mix that a second PCR of about 7 to 12 cycles was run. TCRdb analysed the 5' RACE reads with MiXCR anew, one entry per CDR3 protein. The profile shows some 1.8 million distinct CDR3 sequences, approximately 40% of them singletons. The sequenced sample consisted of blood. These receptors came from a human donor in good health.

For this clonotype: No conserved phenylalanine or tryptophan ends this CDR3, so it is likely a read error. The chain has TRBV20-1 and TRBJ2-1; weak D call: TRBD1 (6 bases). Germline V CDR1 and CDR2: DFQATT, SNEGSKA (reference sequence). The CDR3 totals 14 residues. V lost 1 base and J 9 bases, leaving 16 bases between the germline ends. CDR3 amino acids: CSARVGQGKVEQFY. The CDR3 coding sequence is TGCAGTGCTAGAGTTGGGCAGGGGAAGGTTGAGCAGTTCTAC.

CDR3 sequence (DNA): TGCGCCAGCAGCCAAGAAGCCAGGGGGGACACTGAAGCTTTCTTT. Its protein product is CASSQEARGDTEAFF. The genes are TRBV4-3 and TRBJ1-1; 7 bases fit TRBD1. CDR1 is LGHNA, CDR2 YSLEER, per germline. The trim removed 0 bases at V and 3 bases at J, leaving 4 bases unmatched. The CDR3 totals 15 residues.

J is TRBJ1-6 and V is TRBV11-2; D is undetermined. The V end was cut by 7 bases, the J end by 0 bases, with 10 bases between. CDR1 is SGHAT, CDR2 FQNNGV, per germline. The CDR3 consists of 15 residues. The CDR3 DNA sequence: TGTGCCAGCACCCCGGCGGTCTCCTATAATTCACCCCTCCACTTT. It codes for CASTPAVSYNSPLHF.

The chain carries TRBV14 and TRBJ2-5; the D is unclear. The germline CDR1 and CDR2 sequences are SGHDN and FVKESK. The CDR3 covers 14 residues. Trimming pared 3 bases from V and 4 bases from J, leaving 12 bases between. CDR3 residues: CASSHKITPETQYF. Written as DNA, the CDR3 is TGTGCCAGCAGCCACAAAATAACCCCAGAGACCCAGTACTTC.

The chain links TRBV12-5 to TRBJ1-2; TRBD1 matches 11 bases. J was trimmed by 5 bases and V by 4 bases; bases with no gene match: 9. Germline loops: CDR1 LGHNT, CDR2 FRNRAP. The CDR3 has 16 residues. The CDR3 DNA sequence: TGTGCTAGTGGTTATTCCGCGGGACAGGGGGAGTATGGCTACACCTTC. Translation gives CASGYSAGQGEYGYTF.

This clonotype was recorded only once. CDR3 sequence: CASSTDSPYEQYF. CDR3 coding DNA: TGTGCCAGCAGTACCGACAGCCCCTACGAGCAGTACTTC. The chain is built from TRBV12-3 or TRBV12-4 and TRBJ2-7; a weak D match, TRBD1 (5 bases). Trimming took 5 bases from V and 2 from J, leaving 10 bases between them. CDR3 length equals 13 residues.